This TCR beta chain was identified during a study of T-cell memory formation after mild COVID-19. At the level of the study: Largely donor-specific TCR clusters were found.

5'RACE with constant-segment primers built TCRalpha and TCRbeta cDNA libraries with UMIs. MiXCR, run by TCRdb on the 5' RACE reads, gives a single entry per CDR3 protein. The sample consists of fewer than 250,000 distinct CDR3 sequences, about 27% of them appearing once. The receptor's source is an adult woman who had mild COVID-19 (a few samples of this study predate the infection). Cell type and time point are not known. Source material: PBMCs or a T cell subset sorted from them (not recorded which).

CDR3 sequence: CASKPGQGENQPQHF. In DNA form, the CDR3 reads TGTGCCAGCAAACCGGGACAGGGGGAGAATCAGCCCCAGCATTTT. J is TRBJ1-5 and V is TRBV27; 11 nucleotides match TRBD1. V was clipped by 7 bases and J by 4 bases; unmatched bases: 6. This CDR3 comprises 15 residues. Germline-derived CDR1 and CDR2 are MNHEY and SMNVEV (reference sequence).